The 17 T cell receptor beta chains presented below share a single source sample, sequenced in a study of early T cells in non-severe SARS-CoV-2 infection. One entry per CDR3 protein, called by TCRdb with MiXCR from the 5' RACE reads. The data hold about 85,000 distinct CDR3 sequences, with about 15% observed a single time. Input material: whole blood. The receptors derive from an adult who was a healthcare worker with PCR-confirmed SARS-CoV-2 infection or an uninfected control (not recorded which).

This clonotype was counted between two and nine times. The chain carries TRBV5-1 and TRBJ2-1; a possible D gene is TRBD1 (5 bases). This CDR3 has 13 residues. Trimming left V 4 bases short and J 10 bases short, with 15 bases between. CDR1 SGHRS and CDR2 YFSETQ come from the germline V gene. CDR3 protein: CASSARTQKEQFF. The CDR3 nucleotides read TGCGCCAGCAGCGCTAGGACACAGAAGGAGCAGTTCTTC.

The chain links TRBV7-8 to TRBJ2-1; 14 positions agree with TRBD2. This CDR3 region has 15 residues. Losses at the gene ends were 5 bases for V and 8 bases for J; bases not matched to a gene: 5. Per germline, CDR1 SGHVS and CDR2 FQNEAQ. In nucleotides, the CDR3 is TGTGCCAGCAGCGCGACTAGCGGGAGGGGGGATGAGCAGTTCTTC. It yields the protein CASSATSGRGDEQFF.

This clonotype was seen many times. The chain is built from TRBV2 and TRBJ1-5, with a tentative D call TRBD1 (6 bases). Germline V gene sequence: CDR1 SNHLY, CDR2 FYNNEI. This CDR3 has 14 amino acids. V lost 4 bases and J 5 bases, leaving 12 bases between the germline ends. CDR3 in amino acids: CASSAGGFDQPQHF. The CDR3 DNA reads TGTGCCAGCAGTGCGGGGGGCTTCGATCAGCCCCAGCATTTT.

This clonotype was recorded at least ten times. The chain has TRBV12-3 or TRBV12-4 and TRBJ1-1; D is undetermined. The CDR3 consists of 13 residues. The V and J ends lost 5 bases and 4 bases respectively, with 11 bases between them. The CDR3 sequence: CASSRWDGTEAFF. DNA for the CDR3: TGTGCCAGCAGTCGCTGGGATGGCACTGAAGCTTTCTTT.

This clonotype was found a few times. The V and J genes are TRBV5-6 and TRBJ2-3; 8 bases fit TRBD2. The germline gives CDR1 SGHDT, CDR2 YYEEEE. The CDR3 length is 19 residues. The V segment lost 4 bases and the J segment 7 bases; nucleotides outside the gene matches: 23. In DNA, the CDR3 is TGTGCCAGCAGCGGGTCCCCGGGAGGGCCGTCGATAACTAAACATACGCAGTATTTT. It codes for CASSGSPGGPSITKHTQYF.

This sequence joins TRBV5-1 and TRBJ2-5, with D perhaps matching TRBD1 or TRBD2 (5 bases each). The CDR3 is 15 amino acids. The V end lost 0 bases, the J end lost 4 bases, and 13 bases lay between the germline ends. Germline assignment: CDR1 SGHRS and CDR2 YFSETQ. CDR3 region: CASSLEGRGAETQYF. CDR3 bases: TGCGCCAGCAGCTTGGAAGGGAGAGGGGCAGAGACCCAGTACTTC. The complete variable domain, with remaining parts taken from reference TRBV5-1 and TRBJ2-5, reads KAGVTQTPRYLIKTRGQQVTLSCSPISGHRSVSWYQQTPGQGLQFLFEYFSETQRNKGNFPGRFSGRQFSNSRSEMNVSTLELGDSALYLCASSLEGRGAETQYFGPGTRLLVL.

This chain connects TRBV28 to TRBJ2-7; D unresolved. CDR1 is MDHEN, CDR2 SYDVKM, per germline. Trimming removed 6 bases at V and 2 bases at J, with 14 bases between. The CDR3 has 14 amino acids. The CDR3 loop is CASSAGATPYEQYF. DNA of the CDR3: TGTGCCAGCAGCGCAGGTGCTACTCCCTACGAGCAGTACTTC.

This clonotype was recorded a few times. The chain carries TRBV19 and TRBJ2-1; D is possibly TRBD2 (6 bases). V was pared by 8 bases and J by 13 bases, with 9 bases between. Germline V gene data show CDR1 as LNHDA and CDR2 as SQIVND (reference sequence). This CDR3 has 9 amino acids. The CDR3 loop is CASRDSQFF. Here the CDR3 DNA reads TGTGCCAGTCGGGACTCCCAGTTCTTC.

This clonotype was detected many times. The chain combines TRBV7-8 with TRBJ2-5, with a possible D match to TRBD1 (6 bases). The CDR3 has 15 residues. Germline CDR1 is SGHVS and CDR2 is FQNEAQ. Trimming cost V 6 bases and J 2 bases, with 16 bases left between them. The CDR3 loop reads CASRGAGQIQETQYF. The DNA of the CDR3 is TGTGCCAGCAGGGGGGCAGGGCAAATTCAAGAGACCCAGTACTTC.

This clonotype was counted a few times. The V call is TRBV20-1, the J call TRBJ2-1, with a weak D call TRBD1 (6 bases). Germline assignment: CDR1 DFQATT and CDR2 SNEGSKA (reference sequence). The V and J ends lost 5 bases and 2 bases respectively, with 10 bases between them. This CDR3 has 13 amino acids. Here the CDR3 DNA reads TGCAGTGCTTCACAGGGCACCTACAATGAGCAGTTCTTC. Translated: CSASQGTYNEQFF.

This clonotype occurred a few times. This sequence joins TRBV27 and TRBJ2-2; D is tentatively TRBD1 or TRBD2 (5 bases each). CDR3 length: 14 amino acids. Germline loops: CDR1 MNHEY, CDR2 SMNVEV (reference sequence). V was cut by 5 bases and J by 2 bases, with 9 bases left in between. Written as DNA, the CDR3 is TGTGCCAGCAGTCCGGGGCTTAACACCGGGGAGCTGTTTTTT. This gives the protein CASSPGLNTGELFF.

This clonotype was seen only a few times. The genes are TRBV27 and TRBJ1-2; D is unclear. The germline gives CDR1 MNHEY, CDR2 SMNVEV (reference sequence). The CDR3 is 14 amino acids. The V gene lost 0 bases and the J gene lost 1 base, with 6 bases spanning the gap. The CDR3 is CASSLSGVNYGYTF. The CDR3 nucleotides are TGTGCCAGCAGTTTATCAGGAGTTAACTATGGCTACACCTTC.

The gene calls are TRBV30 and TRBJ1-1; 8 positions match TRBD1. The CDR3 is made up of 13 amino acids. Looked up from germline, CDR1 is GTSNPN and CDR2 is SVGIG (reference sequence). J was trimmed by 11 bases and V by 2 bases; bases with no gene match: 10. CDR3 loop: CAWSPGTGNRAFF. CDR3 sequence (DNA): TGTGCCTGGAGTCCCGGGACAGGCAATCGGGCTTTCTTT.

The V gene is TRBV2, the J gene TRBJ1-6, with 10 bases lining up with TRBD1. The V segment lost 5 bases and the J segment 10 bases; nucleotides outside the gene matches: 5. Germline values: CDR1 SNHLY, CDR2 FYNNEI. The CDR3 is 14 residues long. In DNA, the CDR3 is TGTGCCAGCAGTACCGGGACAGGGGTCTCACCCCTCCACTTT. Its protein product is CASSTGTGVSPLHF.

This clonotype has a handful of counts. The V gene is TRBV5-1, the J gene TRBJ2-4; tentatively, D is TRBD2 (6 bases). V was shortened by 0 bases and J by 2 bases, with 12 bases between the two germline ends. The CDR3 has 16 amino acids. The germline V gene encodes CDR1 SGHRS and CDR2 YFSETQ. This chain's CDR3 is CASSLDGSVSKNIQYF. DNA for the CDR3: TGCGCCAGCAGCTTGGACGGGAGTGTCTCCAAAAACATTCAGTACTTC.

This clonotype has more than one count but fewer than ten. This rearrangement joins TRBV20-1 to TRBJ2-6; no definite D call. Germline CDR1 DFQATT, CDR2 SNEGSKA (reference sequence). CDR3 length: 13 amino acids. V was cut by 1 base and J by 0 bases, with 1 base left in between. CDR3 sequence (DNA): TGCAGTGCTAGAGCCTCTGGGGCCAACGTCCTGACTTTC. Protein: CSARASGANVLTF.

This sequence joins TRBV29-1 and TRBJ1-1; D call uncertain. This CDR3 spans 11 amino acids. V lost 1 base and J lost 8, with 8 bases in between. Germline CDR1 reads SQVTM; CDR2 reads ANQGSEA. This chain's CDR3 is CSVEGFGEAFF. CDR3 bases: TGCAGCGTTGAAGGGTTTGGAGAAGCTTTCTTT.